The clone carrying this T cell receptor beta chain was detected only a few times. The antigen is undetermined. The data were obtained in a study of vaccination and CD4 T cells after COVID-19. Study summary: A median of approximately 100 days (range 35 to 161) separated diagnosis from post-COVID sampling.

General study results and limits: Convalescent patients' clones that were vaccine-specific were spike mono-reactive in 304 of 307 cases.

The V gene's germline CDR1 is MNHNS and CDR2 SASEGT. The CDR3 sequence is 15 residues long. V shed 4 bases and J shed 5 bases, with 17 bases lying between them. Treatment described: approximately 10-day PBMC culture with coronavirus spike peptide pools or control peptides (ViraFEST assay). Cells received half-medium changes with fresh IL-2 medium on days 3 and 7. The Oncomine TCR Beta short-read assay generated sequence data from the DNA of cultured CD4+ T cells. TCRdb ran MiXCR on the PCR reads and lists one entry per CDR3 protein. This sample has roughly 11,000 distinct CDR3 sequences, with roughly three fifths found just once.

The sample comprised CD4+ T cells from blood, cultured in vitro. This sequence was found in a human donor who had recovered from COVID-19. The chain joins TRBV6-1 to TRBJ1-2, with D perhaps TRBD1 (6 bases). In nucleotides, the CDR3 is TGTGCCAGCAGTGTTTTAAGACAGGACCAATATGGCTACACCTTC. Translated: CASSVLRQDQYGYTF.